This entry lists 2 T cell receptor beta chains sequenced from one sample in a study of T-cell reconstitution after alpha-beta-depleted transplantation in children. Unique molecular identifiers tagged the TCRbeta library. TCRdb independently ran MiXCR on the PCR reads; one entry per CDR3 protein. The table includes hundreds of thousands of distinct CDR3 sequences, about 16% detected once. Source: PBMCs from the stem cell graft donor, taken from the stem cell graft. These TCRs come from a human donor who donated a stem cell graft to a child with acute lymphoblastic leukemia.

CDR3 nucleotides: TGCGCCAGCAGCTTACGAAACCCGTCCGAGCAGTACTTC. This codes for CASSLRNPSEQYF. The V call is TRBV5-1, the J call TRBJ2-7; D is undetermined. Germline lookup yields CDR1 SGHRS and CDR2 YFSETQ. CDR3 length: 13 amino acids. V shed 2 bases and J shed 6 bases, with 12 bases lying between them. The full variable domain, completed using reference TRBV5-1 and TRBJ2-7, is KAGVTQTPRYLIKTRGQQVTLSCSPISGHRSVSWYQQTPGQGLQFLFEYFSETQRNKGNFPGRFSGRQFSNSRSEMNVSTLELGDSALYLCASSLRNPSEQYFGPGTRLTVT.

This clonotype was counted a few times. The genes are TRBV18 and TRBJ1-5; the D is unclear. The ends were cut back, 4 bases at V and 2 bases at J, with 9 bases in the middle. Germline V gives CDR1 KGHSH, CDR2 LQKENI. CDR3 size: 14 residues. The CDR3 protein is CASSLNQGNQPQHF. DNA of the CDR3: TGTGCCAGCTCACTAAATCAGGGCAATCAGCCCCAGCATTTT.